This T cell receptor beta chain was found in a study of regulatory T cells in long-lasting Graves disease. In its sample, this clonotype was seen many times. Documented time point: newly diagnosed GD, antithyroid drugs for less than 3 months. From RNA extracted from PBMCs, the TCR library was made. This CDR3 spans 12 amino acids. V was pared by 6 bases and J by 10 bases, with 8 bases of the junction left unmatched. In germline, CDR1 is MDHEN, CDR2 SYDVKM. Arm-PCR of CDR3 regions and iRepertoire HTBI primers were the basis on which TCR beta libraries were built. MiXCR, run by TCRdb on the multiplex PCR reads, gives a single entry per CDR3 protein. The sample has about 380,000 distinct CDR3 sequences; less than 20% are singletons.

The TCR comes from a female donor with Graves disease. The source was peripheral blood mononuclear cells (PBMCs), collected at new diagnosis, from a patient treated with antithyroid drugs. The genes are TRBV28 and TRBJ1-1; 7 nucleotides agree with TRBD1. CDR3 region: CASSRTGETAFF. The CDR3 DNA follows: TGTGCCAGCAGCCGTACAGGGGAAACAGCTTTCTTT.